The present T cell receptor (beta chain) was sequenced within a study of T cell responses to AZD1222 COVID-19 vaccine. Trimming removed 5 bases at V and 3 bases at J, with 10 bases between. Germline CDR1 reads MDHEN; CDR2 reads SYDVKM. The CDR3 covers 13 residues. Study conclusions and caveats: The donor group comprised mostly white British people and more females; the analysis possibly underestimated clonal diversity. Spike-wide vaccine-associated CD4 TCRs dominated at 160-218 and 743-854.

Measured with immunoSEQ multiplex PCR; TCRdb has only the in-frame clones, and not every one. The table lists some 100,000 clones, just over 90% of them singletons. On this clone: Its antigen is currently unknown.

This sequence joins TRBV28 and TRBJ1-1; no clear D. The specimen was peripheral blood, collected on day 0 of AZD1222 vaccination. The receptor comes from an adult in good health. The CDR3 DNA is TGTGCCAGCAGTCCCCTTACGGACACTGAAGCTTTCTTT. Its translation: CASSPLTDTEAFF.